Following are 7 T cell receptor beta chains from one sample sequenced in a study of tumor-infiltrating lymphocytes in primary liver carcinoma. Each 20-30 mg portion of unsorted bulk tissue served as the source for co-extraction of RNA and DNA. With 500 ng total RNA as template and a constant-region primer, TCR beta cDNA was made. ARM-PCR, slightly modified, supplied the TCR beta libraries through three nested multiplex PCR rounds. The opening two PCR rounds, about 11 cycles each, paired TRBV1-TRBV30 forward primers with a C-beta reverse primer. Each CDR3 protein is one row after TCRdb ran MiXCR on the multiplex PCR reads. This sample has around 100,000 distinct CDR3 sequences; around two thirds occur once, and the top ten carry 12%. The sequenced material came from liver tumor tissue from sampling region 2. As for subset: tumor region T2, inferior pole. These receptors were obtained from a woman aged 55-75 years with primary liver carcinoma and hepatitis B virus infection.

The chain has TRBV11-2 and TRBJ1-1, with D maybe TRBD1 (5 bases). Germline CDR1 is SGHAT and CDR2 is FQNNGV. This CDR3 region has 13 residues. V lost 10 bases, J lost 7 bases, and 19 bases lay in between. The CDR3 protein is CATSLESRGEAFF. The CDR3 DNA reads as TGTGCCACGAGCTTAGAGTCAAGGGGTGAAGCTTTCTTT.

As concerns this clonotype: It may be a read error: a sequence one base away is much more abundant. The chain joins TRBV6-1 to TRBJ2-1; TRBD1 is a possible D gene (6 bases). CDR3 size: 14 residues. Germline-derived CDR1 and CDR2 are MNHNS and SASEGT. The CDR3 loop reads CASIRDTANNEEFF. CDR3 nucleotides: TGTGCCAGCATTCGGGACACGGCGAACAATGAGGAGTTCTTC.

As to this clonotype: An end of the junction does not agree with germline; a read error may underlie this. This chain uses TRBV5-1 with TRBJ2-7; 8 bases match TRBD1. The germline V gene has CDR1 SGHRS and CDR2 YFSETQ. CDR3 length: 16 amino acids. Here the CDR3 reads CASRLDGQGLAYEQYF. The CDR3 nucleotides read TGCGCCAGCAGGTTGGATGGACAGGGATTGGCCTACGAGCAGTACTTC.

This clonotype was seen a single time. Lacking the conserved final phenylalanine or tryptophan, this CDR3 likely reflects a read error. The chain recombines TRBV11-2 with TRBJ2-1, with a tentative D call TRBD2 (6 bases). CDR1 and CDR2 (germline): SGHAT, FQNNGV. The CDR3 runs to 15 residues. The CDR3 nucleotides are TGTGCCGGCAGGCGGGGACCGAACTCCTACAATGAGCAGTTCTTG. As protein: CAGRRGPNSYNEQFL.

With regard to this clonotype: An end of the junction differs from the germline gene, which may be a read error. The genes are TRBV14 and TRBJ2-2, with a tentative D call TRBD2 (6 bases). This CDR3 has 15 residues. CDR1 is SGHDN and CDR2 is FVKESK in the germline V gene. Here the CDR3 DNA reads TGTGGCAGCAGCCACGGACTACCGGGCACCGGGGAGCTGTTTTTT. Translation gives CGSSHGLPGTGELFF. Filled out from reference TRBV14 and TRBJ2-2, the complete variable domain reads EAGVTQFPSHSVIEKGQTVTLRCDPISGHDNLYWYRRVMGKEIKFLLHFVKESKQDESGMPNNRFLAERTGGTYSTLKVQPAELEDSGVYFCGSSHGLPGTGELFFGEGSRLTVL.

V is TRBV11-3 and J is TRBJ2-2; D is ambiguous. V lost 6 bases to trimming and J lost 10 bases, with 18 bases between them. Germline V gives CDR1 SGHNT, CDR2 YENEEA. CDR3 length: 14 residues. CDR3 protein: CASRSHKNAVELFF. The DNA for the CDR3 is TGTGCCAGCAGGAGCCATAAGAACGCCGTGGAGCTGTTTTTT.

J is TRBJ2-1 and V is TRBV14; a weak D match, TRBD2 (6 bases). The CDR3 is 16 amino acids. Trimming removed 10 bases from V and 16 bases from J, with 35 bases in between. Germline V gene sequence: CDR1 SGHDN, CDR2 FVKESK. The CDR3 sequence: CANSQDRERTRKPQFF. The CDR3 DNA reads TGTGCCAACAGTCAAGATCGGGAGCGAACTCGCAAACCCCAATTCTTC.